The 27 T cell receptor beta chains in this list originate from one sample, sequenced in a study of radiation and T cells in renal cell carcinoma. Sequencing used immunoSEQ multiplex PCR; TCRdb keeps in-frame clones, though not all of them. Seen here are just under 150,000 clones, 80% to 90% observed once, and the top ten hold around 17%. This sample's time point: blood 4 weeks post-SBRT, at nephrectomy. As for treatment: 15 Gy SBRT to primary tumor, nephrectomy 4 weeks later. Sequenced here: blood, sampled from a patient whose treatment included radiotherapy and nephrectomy. The receptor set was obtained from a woman aged 45 to 65 with renal cell carcinoma.

In DNA form, the CDR3 reads TGTGCCAGCAGCTCAGCGTACGAGCAGTACTTC. This sequence encodes CASSSAYEQYF. The chain has TRBV7-2 and TRBJ2-7; no reliable D call. Looked up from germline, CDR1 is SGHTA and CDR2 is FQGNSA. Trimming cost V 4 bases and J 4 bases, with 5 bases left between them. CDR3 length: 11 residues.

CDR3: CASSDASNYGYTF. CDR3 in DNA: TGTGCCAGTAGTGACGCATCTAACTATGGCTACACCTTC. The rearrangement uses TRBV19 and TRBJ1-2, with D unresolved. The length of the CDR3 is 13 residues. Germline V gives CDR1 LNHDA, CDR2 SQIVND (reference sequence). V was cut by 5 bases and J by 0 bases, with 7 bases left in between.

This clone was detected a few times. The chain recombines TRBV4-3 with TRBJ2-1; 10 positions agree with TRBD1. CDR3 length equals 16 residues. The V and J ends lost 0 bases and 2 bases, in that order; junction bases with no gene match: 1. Germline V gene data show CDR1 as LGHNA and CDR2 as YSLEER. The CDR3 DNA reads as TGCGCCAGCAGCCAAGATGGACAGGGGGCCTACAATGAGCAGTTCTTC. As protein: CASSQDGQGAYNEQFF.

This chain uses TRBV2 with TRBJ1-1; 8 bases line up with TRBD1. V lost 7 bases to trimming and J lost 2 bases; unmatched junction nucleotides: 9. The CDR3 spans 15 residues. CDR1 is SNHLY and CDR2 is FYNNEI in the germline V gene. CDR3 sequence (DNA): TGTGCCAGCACTACCGACAGGGGAATAAACACTGAAGCTTTCTTT. This gives the protein CASTTDRGINTEAFF. Together with reference TRBV2 and TRBJ1-1, the CDR3 gives the full variable domain: EPEVTQTPSHQVTQMGQEVILRCVPISNHLYFYWYRQILGQKVEFLVSFYNNEISEKSEIFDDQFSVERPDGSNFTLKIRSTKLEDSAMYFCASTTDRGINTEAFFGQGTRLTVV.

This clone was recorded only once. The rearrangement joins TRBV7-2 to TRBJ2-5; 9 bases are a match to TRBD2. V trimming: 5 bases; J trimming: 2 bases; junction bases outside the gene matches: 3. The CDR3 is 14 residues long. The V gene's germline CDR1 is SGHTA and CDR2 FQGNSA. CDR3 loop: CASSNGLAQETQYF. The CDR3 nucleotides are TGTGCCAGCAGCAACGGACTAGCGCAAGAGACCCAGTACTTC. The full variable domain, with the rest looked up from reference TRBV7-2 and TRBJ2-5, is GAGVSQSPSNKVTEKGKDVELRCDPISGHTALYWYRQSLGQGLEFLIYFQGNSAPDKSGLPSDRFSAERTGGSVSTLTIQRTQQEDSAVYLCASSNGLAQETQYFGPGTRLLVL.

The CDR3 DNA sequence: TGTGCCAGCAGTCAACAGGGGATGAACACTGAAGCTTTCTTT. This translates into CASSQQGMNTEAFF. This chain links TRBV11-3 with TRBJ1-1, with 7 bases aligning to TRBD1. After removal of 6 bases from V and 0 bases from J, the junction contained 4 bases not matched to a gene. The CDR3 loop spans 14 amino acids. Germline V gene data show CDR1 as SGHNT and CDR2 as YENEEA.

This chain links TRBV19 with TRBJ1-5, with D tentatively TRBD1 (5 bases). The ends were cut back, 6 bases at V and 7 bases at J, with 19 bases in the middle. The CDR3 is 15 amino acids. Germline CDR1 LNHDA, CDR2 SQIVND (reference sequence). The CDR3 sequence is CASSNLDGEGQPQHF. The CDR3 DNA follows: TGTGCCAGTAGCAATCTGGACGGCGAGGGGCAGCCCCAGCATTTT.

For the CDR3, the DNA is TGTGCCAGCAGCTTCCGACAGGGCGATCGAAACACCATATATTTT. Protein product: CASSFRQGDRNTIYF. The gene calls are TRBV5-4 and TRBJ1-3; the match to TRBD1 covers 7 bases. J was trimmed by 5 bases and V by 2 bases; bases with no gene match: 7. The CDR3 spans 15 residues. In germline, CDR1 is SGHNT, CDR2 YYREEE (reference sequence).

V is TRBV27 and J is TRBJ2-6; perhaps D is TRBD1 or TRBD2 (5 bases each). The CDR3 covers 16 residues. Germline V gene lookup returns CDR1 MNHEY and CDR2 SMNVEV (reference sequence). The ends were cut back, 4 bases at V and 2 bases at J, with 12 bases in the middle. CDR3 sequence (DNA): TGTGCCAGCAGTTGGGGGTTCAGAGCTGGGGCCAACGTCCTGACTTTC. This translates into CASSWGFRAGANVLTF.

The gene calls are TRBV19 and TRBJ1-5, with D unresolved. CDR1 and CDR2 from the germline V gene are LNHDA and SQIVND (reference sequence). CDR3 length equals 12 residues. Trimming took off 4 bases at V and 11 bases at J, with 12 bases between the two ends. The CDR3 DNA reads as TGTGCCAGTAGTACAGCCCCCGGGACCCAGCATTTT. Translated, it gives CASSTAPGTQHF. Full variable domain (remainder filled in from reference TRBV19 and TRBJ1-5): DGGITQSPKYLFRKEGQNVTLSCEQNLNHDAMYWYRQDPGQGLRLIYYSQIVNDFQKGDIAEGYSVSREKKESFPLTVTSAQKNPTAFYLCASSTAPGTQHFGDGTRLSIL.

The chain couples TRBV5-1 to TRBJ2-2; 11 bases are shared with TRBD1. Germline CDR1 reads SGHRS; CDR2 reads YFSETQ. Losses at the gene ends were 0 bases for V and 4 bases for J; bases not matched to a gene: 2. There are 16 residues in the CDR3. The DNA for the CDR3 is TGCGCCAGCAGCTTGGGGACAGGGGGCGGCACCGGGGAGCTGTTTTTT. Amino acid sequence: CASSLGTGGGTGELFF. Complete variable domain (other parts from reference TRBV5-1 and TRBJ2-2): KAGVTQTPRYLIKTRGQQVTLSCSPISGHRSVSWYQQTPGQGLQFLFEYFSETQRNKGNFPGRFSGRQFSNSRSEMNVSTLELGDSALYLCASSLGTGGGTGELFFGEGSRLTVL.

The chain couples TRBV5-5 to TRBJ2-3; D call uncertain. Germline V lookup: CDR1 SGHKS, CDR2 YYEKEE (reference sequence). Trimming removed 0 bases from V and 4 bases from J, with 6 bases in between. This CDR3 has 13 residues. CDR3 region: CASSLGSPDTQYF. The CDR3 DNA follows: TGTGCCAGCAGCTTGGGGTCCCCAGATACGCAGTATTTT.

The chain links TRBV7-9 to TRBJ1-1; possibly TRBD1 for D (6 bases). V was clipped by 3 bases and J by 0 bases, with 8 bases between them. This CDR3 has 14 amino acids. From germline, CDR1 is SEHNR and CDR2 FQNEAQ (reference sequence). CDR3 DNA sequence: TGTGCCAGCAGCTTCGGACAGATGAACACTGAAGCTTTCTTT. Translating gives CASSFGQMNTEAFF.

The chain employs TRBV12-5 and TRBJ2-5; 8 nucleotides agree with TRBD2. The length of the CDR3 is 13 residues. V was pared by 6 bases and J by 7 bases, with 7 bases of the junction left unmatched. CDR1 LGHNT and CDR2 FRNRAP come from the germline V gene. Here the CDR3 reads CASGDSGGGTQYF. Written as DNA, the CDR3 is TGTGCTAGTGGGGACTCGGGAGGGGGGACCCAGTACTTC.

This chain joins TRBV5-8 and TRBJ1-5; 7 nucleotides align to TRBD1. Germline assignment: CDR1 SGHTS and CDR2 YDEGEE. The CDR3 length is 15 residues. V was clipped by 0 bases and J by 4 bases; unmatched bases: 4. The CDR3 nucleotides are TGTGCCAGCAGCTTGGAGGGACAGAATAATCAGCCCCAGCATTTT. Residues: CASSLEGQNNQPQHF.

The V gene is TRBV9, the J gene TRBJ2-1, with D possibly TRBD1 on 5 matching bases. V was pared by 2 bases and J by 7 bases, with 16 bases between. Germline CDR1 reads SGDLS; CDR2 reads YYNGEE. CDR3 length equals 15 residues. CDR3 amino acids: CASSVIPGQGNEQFF. In DNA form, the CDR3 reads TGTGCCAGCAGCGTGATCCCCGGGCAGGGAAATGAGCAGTTCTTC.

A few counts support this clone. V and J are TRBV7-3 and TRBJ2-1; 11 bases are a match to TRBD1. The CDR3 spans 14 residues. Germline V gives CDR1 SGHTA, CDR2 FQGTGA. The V gene end was trimmed by 5 bases and the J gene end by 6 bases; junction bases not matched to a gene: 3. The CDR3 loop is CASSLGTGGNEQFF. CDR3 nucleotide sequence: TGTGCCAGCAGCCTCGGGACAGGGGGCAATGAGCAGTTCTTC. Supplemented by reference TRBV7-3 and TRBJ2-1, the full variable domain reads GAGVSQTPSNKVTEKGKYVELRCDPISGHTALYWYRQSLGQGPEFLIYFQGTGAADDSGLPNDRFFAVRPEGSVSTLKIQRTERGDSAVYLCASSLGTGGNEQFFGPGTRLTVL.

This clone was counted a single time. The rearrangement joins TRBV5-6 to TRBJ2-4, with D possibly being TRBD1 or TRBD2 (6 bases each). Germline V gene lookup returns CDR1 SGHDT and CDR2 YYEEEE. The germline V and J ends were trimmed by 3 bases and 1 base, with 14 bases remaining between them. CDR3 size: 16 residues. The chain's CDR3 is CASSSWGAGAKNIQYF. The CDR3 bases are TGTGCCAGCAGCTCCTGGGGGGCGGGGGCCAAAAACATTCAGTACTTC.

This chain uses TRBV19 with TRBJ2-2; D gene uncertain. The CDR3 has 13 amino acids. Deletions cut 8 bases from V and 4 bases from J, with 11 bases between. Germline lookup yields CDR1 LNHDA and CDR2 SQIVND (reference sequence). This CDR3 is CASGDRSTGELFF. Here the CDR3 DNA reads TGTGCCAGTGGTGACCGGAGCACCGGGGAGCTGTTTTTT.

This chain connects TRBV5-6 to TRBJ1-1; D might be TRBD1 (6 bases). CDR3 length: 12 residues. V gave up 0 bases and J gave up 10 bases, with 10 bases separating them. From germline, CDR1 is SGHDT and CDR2 YYEEEE. The CDR3 protein is CASSLGGLGAFF. The CDR3 DNA reads as TGTGCCAGCAGCTTGGGGGGGCTTGGAGCTTTCTTT. The whole variable domain, remainder taken from reference TRBV5-6 and TRBJ1-1, is DAGVTQSPTHLIKTRGQQVTLRCSPKSGHDTVSWYQQALGQGPQFIFQYYEEEERQRGNFPDRFSGHQFPNYSSELNVNALLLGDSALYLCASSLGGLGAFFGQGTRLTVV.

The rearrangement uses TRBV13 and TRBJ1-3; D gene uncertain. The V and J ends lost 6 bases and 0 bases respectively, with 15 bases between them. Germline CDR1 is PRHDT and CDR2 is FYEKMQ (reference sequence). The CDR3 is 16 residues long. CDR3 coding DNA: TGTGCCAGCAGTCTAAGGAGCCTTCACTCTGGAAACACCATATATTTT. It translates to CASSLRSLHSGNTIYF.

The chain carries TRBV9 and TRBJ1-1; 9 nucleotides line up with TRBD1. The CDR3 consists of 15 residues. V trimming: 4 bases; J trimming: 4 bases; junction bases outside the gene matches: 8. Germline loops: CDR1 SGDLS, CDR2 YYNGEE. In nucleotides, the CDR3 is TGTGCCAGCAGCTCACGGACAGGGGATGGCACTGAAGCTTTCTTT. This encodes CASSSRTGDGTEAFF.

The genes are TRBV11-2 and TRBJ1-2; D remains unclear. Germline loops: CDR1 SGHAT, CDR2 FQNNGV. The V and J ends lost 4 bases and 4 bases respectively, with 16 bases between them. The CDR3 consists of 15 residues. DNA for the CDR3: TGTGCCAGCAGCTCGATGCGGGAGCTGGGCTATGGCTACACCTTC. This encodes CASSSMRELGYGYTF.

The rearrangement links TRBV6-6 to TRBJ1-1, with a weak D call TRBD1 (5 bases). V lost 3 bases and J lost 1, with 15 bases in between. Germline assignment: CDR1 MNHNY and CDR2 SVGAGI (reference sequence). The CDR3 consists of 16 residues. CDR3 loop: CASSYGADTRNTEAFF. The CDR3 DNA reads as TGTGCCAGCAGTTATGGGGCCGACACTCGGAACACTGAAGCTTTCTTT.

The rearrangement links TRBV4-1 to TRBJ1-3; 8 bases align to TRBD1. Germline values: CDR1 MGHRA, CDR2 YSYEKL. The CDR3 totals 17 residues. The trim removed 0 bases at V and 3 bases at J, leaving 7 bases unmatched. CDR3 bases: TGCGCCAGCAGCCAAGAGGGCAGGGGGCTTGGTGGAAACACCATATATTTT. This translates into CASSQEGRGLGGNTIYF.

This chain links TRBV19 with TRBJ1-2; D unresolved. The germline V gene has CDR1 LNHDA and CDR2 SQIVND (reference sequence). The V gene lost 4 bases and the J gene lost 2 bases, with 11 bases spanning the gap. CDR3 size: 14 residues. CDR3 sequence (DNA): TGTGCCAGTAGTACCCTAGGGAAAAACTATGGCTACACCTTC. Amino acid sequence: CASSTLGKNYGYTF.

This clone was recorded only once. The rearrangement links TRBV15 to TRBJ1-6; TRBD1 is a possible D gene (6 bases). This CDR3 region has 15 residues. Germline assignment: CDR1 LNHNV and CDR2 YYDKDF (reference sequence). The germline V and J ends were trimmed by 4 bases and 6 bases, with 13 bases remaining between them. The CDR3 DNA reads TGTGCCACCAGCAAAGAGGGACACATTAATTCACCCCTCCACTTT. Encoded protein: CATSKEGHINSPLHF.